The 19 T cell receptor beta chains given below trace back to one sample, sequenced in a study of technical replicates of blood from a handful of donors. Sequencing was performed with immunoSEQ multiplex PCR; in TCRdb, only in-frame clones are kept and a portion is missing. The table records 11,000 to 15,000 clones, 85% of them present only once. The sequenced sample was PBMCs. The receptors come from a human donor in good health.

The rearrangement joins TRBV9 to TRBJ1-2; TRBD1 might be the D (6 bases). CDR1 and CDR2 (germline): SGDLS, YYNGEE. V lost 4 bases, J lost 2 bases, and 15 bases lay in between. CDR3 length equals 15 residues. CDR3 bases: TGTGCCAGCAGCACCCGAGGGGACACGAACTATGGCTACACCTTC. It translates to CASSTRGDTNYGYTF.

V usage is TRBV9 and J usage is TRBJ2-1; D may be TRBD2 (6 bases). The CDR3 runs to 13 residues. The V and J ends lost 2 bases and 3 bases respectively, with 6 bases between them. Germline assignment: CDR1 SGDLS and CDR2 YYNGEE. CDR3 amino acids: CASSVSGYNEQFF. The CDR3 DNA sequence: TGTGCCAGCAGCGTTAGCGGCTACAATGAGCAGTTCTTC.

This clone was detected only once. The chain recombines TRBV30 with TRBJ1-2; D remains unclear. The CDR3 extends over 13 amino acids. The V and J ends lost 4 bases and 3 bases respectively, with 12 bases between them. Germline V gives CDR1 GTSNPN, CDR2 SVGIG (reference sequence). The chain's CDR3 is CAWTVTSYYGYTF. The CDR3 DNA reads as TGTGCCTGGACGGTGACTAGTTACTATGGCTACACCTTC.

The chain carries TRBV4-1 and TRBJ2-5, with 12 bases that match TRBD2. In germline, CDR1 is MGHRA, CDR2 YSYEKL. V lost 4 bases and J lost 2; bases outside the gene matches: 5. There are 16 residues in the CDR3. The CDR3 protein is CASSLGTSGRQETQYF. CDR3 bases: TGCGCCAGCAGCCTTGGGACTAGCGGGCGGCAAGAGACCCAGTACTTC.

The CDR3 region has the DNA TGTGCCAGCAGCTTATCAGGGGTCTACAATGAGCAGTTCTTC. Its translation is CASSLSGVYNEQFF. This sequence joins TRBV11-3 and TRBJ2-1, with TRBD1 as a possible D gene (6 bases). The germline gives CDR1 SGHNT, CDR2 YENEEA. Trimming removed 2 bases at V and 3 bases at J, with 8 bases between. This CDR3 spans 14 amino acids.

This clone was recorded only once. The rearrangement links TRBV11-2 to TRBJ2-1, with D perhaps matching TRBD2 (6 bases). This CDR3 has 14 residues. The V gene lost 8 bases and the J gene lost 4 bases, with 15 bases spanning the gap. The V gene's germline CDR1 is SGHAT and CDR2 FQNNGV. This CDR3 is CASDGGPQYNEQFF. The CDR3 nucleotides are TGTGCCAGCGACGGAGGGCCCCAATACAATGAGCAGTTCTTC.

The gene calls are TRBV14 and TRBJ2-3; 14 bases align to TRBD2. CDR1 is SGHDN and CDR2 is FVKESK in the germline V gene. J lost 4 bases, V lost 4 bases, and 4 bases had no gene match. The CDR3 sequence is 16 residues long. For the CDR3, the DNA is TGTGCCAGCAGCCTTGGACTAGCGGGAGGCTCAGATACGCAGTATTTT. Its protein is CASSLGLAGGSDTQYF.

The chain employs TRBV19 and TRBJ2-2; 13 bases line up with TRBD2. Trimming removed 7 bases from V and 5 bases from J; junction bases left unmatched: 10. This CDR3 has 17 residues. Germline V gene lookup returns CDR1 LNHDA and CDR2 SQIVND (reference sequence). The CDR3 spells CASTIGLAGVRTGELFF. In DNA, the CDR3 is TGTGCCAGTACCATTGGACTAGCGGGAGTTAGGACCGGGGAGCTGTTTTTT. The complete variable domain, with remaining parts taken from reference TRBV19 and TRBJ2-2, reads DGGITQSPKYLFRKEGQNVTLSCEQNLNHDAMYWYRQDPGQGLRLIYYSQIVNDFQKGDIAEGYSVSREKKESFPLTVTSAQKNPTAFYLCASTIGLAGVRTGELFFGEGSRLTVL.

The J gene is TRBJ2-2, the V gene TRBV5-8, with 7 positions matching TRBD2. The J segment lost 0 bases and the V segment lost 4 bases, leaving 6 bases of the junction unmatched. The germline V gene encodes CDR1 SGHTS and CDR2 YDEGEE. This CDR3 spans 16 amino acids. CDR3 sequence: CASSTSSGANTGELFF. The CDR3 DNA sequence: TGTGCCAGCAGCACTTCTAGCGGAGCGAACACCGGGGAGCTGTTTTTT.

This chain uses TRBV5-1 with TRBJ2-7; the D gene is possibly TRBD2 (6 bases). This CDR3 has 14 residues. V dropped 4 bases and J dropped 2 bases, with 13 bases sitting between them. Germline-derived CDR1 and CDR2 are SGHRS and YFSETQ. This CDR3 is CASSTGGNPYEQYF. CDR3 nucleotide sequence: TGCGCCAGCAGCACCGGGGGAAACCCCTACGAGCAGTACTTC. The full variable domain, completed using reference TRBV5-1 and TRBJ2-7, is KAGVTQTPRYLIKTRGQQVTLSCSPISGHRSVSWYQQTPGQGLQFLFEYFSETQRNKGNFPGRFSGRQFSNSRSEMNVSTLELGDSALYLCASSTGGNPYEQYFGPGTRLTVT.

This rearrangement joins TRBV18 to TRBJ2-3; 9 bases align to TRBD2. This CDR3 is 14 amino acids long. V was pared by 4 bases and J by 6 bases, with 5 bases of the junction left unmatched. Germline V gene data show CDR1 as KGHSH and CDR2 as LQKENI. The CDR3 loop reads CASSLGLAGDTQYF. The CDR3 region has the DNA TGTGCCAGCTCACTGGGACTAGCAGGGGATACGCAGTATTTT.

V is TRBV29-1 and J is TRBJ2-1, with TRBD1 matching over 10 bases. Unmatched junction bases numbered 8, after V lost 5 bases and J lost 7 bases. The CDR3 totals 14 residues. The germline V gene has CDR1 SQVTM and CDR2 ANQGSEA. This CDR3 reads CSVPPGTGENEQFF. CDR3 sequence (DNA): TGCAGCGTTCCTCCCGGGACAGGGGAAAATGAGCAGTTCTTC.

The chain recombines TRBV29-1 with TRBJ2-5; possibly TRBD1 for D (5 bases). Per germline, CDR1 SQVTM and CDR2 ANQGSEA. CDR3 length: 13 residues. Between the trimmed V and J ends, which lost 5 bases and 4 bases, there was a span of 14 bases. In nucleotides, the CDR3 is TGCAGCGTTATTCGTGGGGCTGGAGAGACCCAGTACTTC. The encoded protein is CSVIRGAGETQYF.

This chain links TRBV5-4 with TRBJ1-1; 8 nucleotides agree with TRBD1. Germline trimming cut 0 bases from V and 6 bases from J; bases unmatched to any gene: 7. There are 15 residues in the CDR3. CDR1 is SGHNT and CDR2 is YYREEE in the germline V gene (reference sequence). CDR3 in DNA: TGTGCCAGCAGCTTGGTTGGGCAGGGGGCTCCTGAAGCTTTCTTT. This translates into CASSLVGQGAPEAFF.

V usage is TRBV30 and J usage is TRBJ2-1; 8 positions match TRBD2. This CDR3 contains 13 residues. Per germline, CDR1 GTSNPN and CDR2 SVGIG (reference sequence). Trimming removed 5 bases from V and 9 bases from J; junction bases left unmatched: 9. CDR3 in amino acids: CAWVPAGASEQFF. CDR3 DNA: TGTGCCTGGGTTCCAGCGGGAGCAAGTGAGCAGTTCTTC.

This chain uses TRBV27 with TRBJ1-2, with TRBD1 identical over 10 bases. Germline assignment: CDR1 MNHEY and CDR2 SMNVEV (reference sequence). The CDR3 has 12 amino acids. J was trimmed by 6 bases and V by 7 bases; bases with no gene match: 2. The CDR3 DNA follows: TGTGCCAGCAAGGGGACAGGGGATGGCTACACCTTC. Translation: CASKGTGDGYTF.

The V and J genes are TRBV25-1 and TRBJ2-7; D ambiguous. Trimming took off 2 bases at V and 0 bases at J, with 5 bases between the two ends. In germline, CDR1 is MGHDK, CDR2 SYGVNS. The CDR3 sequence is 13 residues long. The CDR3 DNA is TGTGCCAGCAGTGAAGCTAACTCCTACGAGCAGTACTTC. Protein product: CASSEANSYEQYF.

The table lists this clone with a count of one. The chain joins TRBV6-4 to TRBJ2-3, with 9 bases fitting TRBD2. This CDR3 has 18 residues. J lost 0 bases, V lost 0 bases, and 7 bases had no gene match. Germline values: CDR1 MRHNA, CDR2 SNTAGT. The CDR3 is CASSDSRASGKSTDTQYF. The CDR3 region has the DNA TGTGCCAGCAGTGACTCTCGGGCTAGCGGGAAAAGCACAGATACGCAGTATTTT.

The chain recombines TRBV30 with TRBJ2-5; D ambiguous. This CDR3 spans 13 amino acids. The V gene's germline CDR1 is GTSNPN and CDR2 SVGIG (reference sequence). Trimming took off 2 bases at V and 1 base at J, with 8 bases between the two ends. The CDR3 DNA sequence: TGTGCCTGGAGTAGGAGTTCCCAAGAGACCCAGTACTTC. Translating it yields CAWSRSSQETQYF.